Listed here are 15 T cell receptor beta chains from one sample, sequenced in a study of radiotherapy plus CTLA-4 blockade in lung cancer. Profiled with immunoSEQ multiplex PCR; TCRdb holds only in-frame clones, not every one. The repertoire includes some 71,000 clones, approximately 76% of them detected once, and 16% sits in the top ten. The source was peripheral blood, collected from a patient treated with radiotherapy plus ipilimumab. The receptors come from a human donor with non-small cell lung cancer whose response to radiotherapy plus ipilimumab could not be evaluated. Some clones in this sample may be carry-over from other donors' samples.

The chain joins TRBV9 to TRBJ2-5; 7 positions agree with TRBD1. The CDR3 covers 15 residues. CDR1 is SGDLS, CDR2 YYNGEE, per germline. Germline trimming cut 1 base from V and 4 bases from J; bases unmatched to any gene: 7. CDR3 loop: CASSVQGQVLETQYF. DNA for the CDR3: TGTGCCAGCAGCGTACAAGGACAGGTATTAGAGACCCAGTACTTC.

CDR3 in DNA: TGTGCCAGTAGTATAGCGGGGGGATCCGTCGGAGAGCAGTTCTTC. Amino acid sequence: CASSIAGGSVGEQFF. The V and J genes are TRBV19 and TRBJ2-1, with 7 bases that match TRBD2. Germline trimming cut 1 base from V and 10 bases from J; bases unmatched to any gene: 10. Germline loops: CDR1 LNHDA, CDR2 SQIVND (reference sequence). CDR3 size: 15 residues.

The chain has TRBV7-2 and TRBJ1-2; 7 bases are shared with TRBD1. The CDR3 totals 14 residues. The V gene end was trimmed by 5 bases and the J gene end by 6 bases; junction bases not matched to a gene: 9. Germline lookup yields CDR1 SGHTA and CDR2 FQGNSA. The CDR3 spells CASSRDRVGNGYTF. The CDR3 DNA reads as TGTGCCAGCAGCCGCGACAGGGTAGGAAATGGCTACACCTTC.

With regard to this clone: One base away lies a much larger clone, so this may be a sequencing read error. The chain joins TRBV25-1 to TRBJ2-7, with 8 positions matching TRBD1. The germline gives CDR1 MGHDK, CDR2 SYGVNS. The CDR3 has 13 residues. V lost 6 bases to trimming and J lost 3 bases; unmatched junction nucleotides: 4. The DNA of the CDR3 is TGTGCCAGCAGCTGGACAGGGAACTACGAGCAGTACTTC. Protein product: CASSWTGNYEQYF.

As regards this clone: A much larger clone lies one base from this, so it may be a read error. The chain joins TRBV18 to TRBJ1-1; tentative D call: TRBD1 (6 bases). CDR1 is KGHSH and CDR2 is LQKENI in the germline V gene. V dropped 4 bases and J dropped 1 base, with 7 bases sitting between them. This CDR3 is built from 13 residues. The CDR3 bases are TGTGCCAGCTCACAACAGGGGAACACTGAAGCTTTCTTT. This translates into CASSQQGNTEAFF.

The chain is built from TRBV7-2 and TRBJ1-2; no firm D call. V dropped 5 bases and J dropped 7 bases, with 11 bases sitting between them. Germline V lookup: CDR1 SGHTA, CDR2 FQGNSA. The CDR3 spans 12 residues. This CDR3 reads CASSLERSGYTF. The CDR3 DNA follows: TGTGCCAGCAGCCTAGAACGGAGTGGCTACACCTTC.

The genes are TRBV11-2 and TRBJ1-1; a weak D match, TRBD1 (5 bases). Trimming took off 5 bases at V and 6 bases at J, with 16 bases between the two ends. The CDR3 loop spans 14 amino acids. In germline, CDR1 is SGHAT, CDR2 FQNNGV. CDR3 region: CASSLHYGGAEAFF. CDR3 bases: TGTGCCAGCAGCCTCCACTACGGGGGGGCTGAAGCTTTCTTT.

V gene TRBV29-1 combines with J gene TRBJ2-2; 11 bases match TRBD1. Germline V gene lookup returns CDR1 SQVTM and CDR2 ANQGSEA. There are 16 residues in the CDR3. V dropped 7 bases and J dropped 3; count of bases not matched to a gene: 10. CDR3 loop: CSARDRGKLYTGELFF. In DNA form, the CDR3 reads TGCAGCGCCCGGGACAGGGGGAAACTTTACACCGGGGAGCTGTTTTTT.

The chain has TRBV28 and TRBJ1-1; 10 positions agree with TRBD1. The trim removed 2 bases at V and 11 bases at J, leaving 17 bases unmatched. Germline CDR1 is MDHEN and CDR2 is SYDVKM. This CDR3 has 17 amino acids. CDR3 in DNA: TGTGCCAGCAGTTTAGATATCCCGGGACAGGGGAGGGCGGTGGCTTTCTTT. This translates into CASSLDIPGQGRAVAFF. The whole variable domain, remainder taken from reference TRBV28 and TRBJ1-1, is DVKVTQSSRYLVKRTGEKVFLECVQDMDHENMFWYRQDPGLGLRLIYFSYDVKMKEKGDIPEGYSVSREKKERFSLILESASTNQTSMYLCASSLDIPGQGRAVAFFGQGTRLTVV.

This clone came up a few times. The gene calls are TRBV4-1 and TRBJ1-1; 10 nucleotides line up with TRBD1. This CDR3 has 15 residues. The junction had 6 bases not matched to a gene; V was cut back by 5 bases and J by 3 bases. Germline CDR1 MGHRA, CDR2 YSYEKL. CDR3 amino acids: CASSFTGTGDTEAFF. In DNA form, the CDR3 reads TGCGCCAGCAGCTTTACCGGGACAGGGGACACTGAAGCTTTCTTT.

For the CDR3, the DNA is TGTGCCAGCAGTTTCTCCGGGACAGGGGCCTTCACTGAAGCTTTCTTT. Protein: CASSFSGTGAFTEAFF. V is TRBV6-5 and J is TRBJ1-1; 10 bases are shared with TRBD1. CDR1 MNHEY and CDR2 SVGAGI come from the germline V gene. The CDR3 covers 16 residues. J lost 4 bases, V lost 4 bases, and 9 bases had no gene match.

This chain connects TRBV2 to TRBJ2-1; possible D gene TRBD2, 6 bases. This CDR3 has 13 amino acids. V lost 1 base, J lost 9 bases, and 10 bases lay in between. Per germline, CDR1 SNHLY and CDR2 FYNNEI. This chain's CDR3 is CASSEGLAFEQFF. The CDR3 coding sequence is TGTGCCAGCAGTGAAGGCCTAGCGTTTGAGCAGTTCTTC.

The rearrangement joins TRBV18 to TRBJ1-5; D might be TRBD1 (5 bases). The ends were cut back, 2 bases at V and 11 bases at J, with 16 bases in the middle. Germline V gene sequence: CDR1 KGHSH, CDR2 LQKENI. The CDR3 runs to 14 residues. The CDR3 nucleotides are TGTGCCAGCTCACCATTTAAGGGGCCGCTGGCCCAGCATTTT. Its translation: CASSPFKGPLAQHF.

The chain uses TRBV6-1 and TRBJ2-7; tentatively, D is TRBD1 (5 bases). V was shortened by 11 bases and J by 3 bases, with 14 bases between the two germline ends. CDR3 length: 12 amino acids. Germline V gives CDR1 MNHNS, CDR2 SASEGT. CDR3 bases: TGTGCCGGCCAGGGAACGGTCTACGAGCAGTACTTC. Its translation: CAGQGTVYEQYF.

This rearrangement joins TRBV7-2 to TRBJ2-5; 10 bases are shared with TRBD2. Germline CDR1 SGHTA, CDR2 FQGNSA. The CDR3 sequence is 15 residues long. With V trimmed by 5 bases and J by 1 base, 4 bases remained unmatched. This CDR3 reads CASSILAGAQETQYF. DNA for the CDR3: TGTGCCAGCAGCATTCTAGCGGGGGCCCAAGAGACCCAGTACTTC.